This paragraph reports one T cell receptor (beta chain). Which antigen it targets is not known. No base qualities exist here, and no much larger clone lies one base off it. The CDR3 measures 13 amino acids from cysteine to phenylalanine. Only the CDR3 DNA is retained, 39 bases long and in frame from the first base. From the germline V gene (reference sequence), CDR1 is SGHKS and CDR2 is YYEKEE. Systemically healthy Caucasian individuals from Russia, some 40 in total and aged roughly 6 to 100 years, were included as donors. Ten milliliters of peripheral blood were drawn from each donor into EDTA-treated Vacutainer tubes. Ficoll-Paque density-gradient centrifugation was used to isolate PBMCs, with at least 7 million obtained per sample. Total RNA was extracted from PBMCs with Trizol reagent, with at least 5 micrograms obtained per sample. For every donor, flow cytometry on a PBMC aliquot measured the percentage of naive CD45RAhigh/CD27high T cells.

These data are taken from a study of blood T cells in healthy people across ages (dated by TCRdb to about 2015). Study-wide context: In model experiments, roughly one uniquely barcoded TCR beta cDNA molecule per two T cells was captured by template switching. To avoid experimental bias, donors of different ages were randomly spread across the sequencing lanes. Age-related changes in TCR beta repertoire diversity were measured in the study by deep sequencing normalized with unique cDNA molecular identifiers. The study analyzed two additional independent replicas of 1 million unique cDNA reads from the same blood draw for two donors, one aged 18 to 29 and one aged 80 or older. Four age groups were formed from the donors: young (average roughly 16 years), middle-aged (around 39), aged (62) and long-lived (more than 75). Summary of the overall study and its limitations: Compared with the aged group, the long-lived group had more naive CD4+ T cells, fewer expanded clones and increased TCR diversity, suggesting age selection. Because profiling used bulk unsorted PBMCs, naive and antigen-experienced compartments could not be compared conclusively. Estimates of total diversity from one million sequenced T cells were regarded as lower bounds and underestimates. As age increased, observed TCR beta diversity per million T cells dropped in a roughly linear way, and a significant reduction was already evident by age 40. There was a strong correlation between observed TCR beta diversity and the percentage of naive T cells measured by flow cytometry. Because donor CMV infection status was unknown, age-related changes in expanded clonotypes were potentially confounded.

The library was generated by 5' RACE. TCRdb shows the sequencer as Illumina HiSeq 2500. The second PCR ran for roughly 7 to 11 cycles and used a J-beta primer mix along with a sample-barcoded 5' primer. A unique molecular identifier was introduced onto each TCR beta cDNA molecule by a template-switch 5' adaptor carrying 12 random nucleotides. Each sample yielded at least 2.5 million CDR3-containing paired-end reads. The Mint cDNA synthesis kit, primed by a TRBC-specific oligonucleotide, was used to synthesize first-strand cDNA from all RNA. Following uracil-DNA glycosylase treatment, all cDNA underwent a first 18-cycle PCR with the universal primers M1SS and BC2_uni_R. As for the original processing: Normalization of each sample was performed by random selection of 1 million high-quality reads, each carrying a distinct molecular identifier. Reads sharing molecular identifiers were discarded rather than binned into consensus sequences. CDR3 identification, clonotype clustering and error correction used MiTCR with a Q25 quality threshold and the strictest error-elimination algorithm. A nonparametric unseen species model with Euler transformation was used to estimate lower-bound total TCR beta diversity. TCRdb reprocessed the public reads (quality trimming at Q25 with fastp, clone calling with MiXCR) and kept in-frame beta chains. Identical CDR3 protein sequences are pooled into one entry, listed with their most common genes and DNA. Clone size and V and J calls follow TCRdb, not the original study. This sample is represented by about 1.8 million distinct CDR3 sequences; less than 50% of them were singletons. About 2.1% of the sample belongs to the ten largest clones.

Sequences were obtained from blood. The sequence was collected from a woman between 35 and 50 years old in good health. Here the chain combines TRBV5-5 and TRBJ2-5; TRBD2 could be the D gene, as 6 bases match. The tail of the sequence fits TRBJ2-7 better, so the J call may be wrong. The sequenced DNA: TGTGCCAGCACCTGGTTACCGGAGGGCGAGCAGTACTTC. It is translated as CASTWLPEGEQYF.